Listed here is a single T cell receptor (beta chain). Its antigen is still unknown. Using immunoSEQ multiplex PCR, the repertoire was profiled, and TCRdb retains in-frame clones only, with some absent. This sample has about 58,000 clones, with roughly nine tenths found just once. The CDR3 is made up of 17 amino acids. These data belong to a study of OX40 agonist ivuxolimab in advanced cancers. Study-level background: Every 2 weeks, patients got intravenous ivuxolimab at one of six dose levels (0.01-10 mg/kg).

Study-wide results and caveats: More expanded clones were found, on average, in CD8+ than in CD4+ T cells. Blood T cells, both CD4+ and CD8+, expanded clonally by week 6 at 0.1 to 3.0 mg/kg.

Sequenced here: CD4+ or CD8+ T cells sorted from blood, sampled in a trial of the OX40 agonist ivuxolimab. This rearrangement joins TRBV12-1 to TRBJ2-5; whether TRBD2, the table's D call, matches the DNA was not checked. TRBV12-1 is a pseudogene. This receptor was taken from an adult with an advanced solid tumor such as melanoma, head and neck, liver or kidney cancer. The CDR3 spells CASGHPGTTPYQETQYF. The DNA of the CDR3 is TGTGCCAGCGGCCACCCGGGGACTACTCCGTACCAAGAGACCCAGTACTTC.